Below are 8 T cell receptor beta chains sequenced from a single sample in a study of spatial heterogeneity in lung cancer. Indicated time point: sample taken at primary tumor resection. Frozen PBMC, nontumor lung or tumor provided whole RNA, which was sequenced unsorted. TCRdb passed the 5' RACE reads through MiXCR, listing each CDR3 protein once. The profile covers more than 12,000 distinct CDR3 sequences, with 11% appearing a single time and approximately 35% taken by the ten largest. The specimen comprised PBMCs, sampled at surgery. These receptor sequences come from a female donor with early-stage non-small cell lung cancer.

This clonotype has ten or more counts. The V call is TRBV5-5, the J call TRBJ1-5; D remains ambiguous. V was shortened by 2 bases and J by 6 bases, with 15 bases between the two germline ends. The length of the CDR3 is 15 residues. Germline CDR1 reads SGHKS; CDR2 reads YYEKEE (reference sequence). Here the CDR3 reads CASSLAAHPSQPQHF. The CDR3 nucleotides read TGTGCCAGCAGCTTAGCCGCTCATCCCAGTCAGCCCCAGCATTTT.

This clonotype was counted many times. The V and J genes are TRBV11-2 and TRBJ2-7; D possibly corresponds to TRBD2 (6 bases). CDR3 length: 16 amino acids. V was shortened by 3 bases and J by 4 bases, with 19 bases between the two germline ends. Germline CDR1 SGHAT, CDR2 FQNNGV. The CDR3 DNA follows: TGTGCCAGCAGCTTCGTTAGGACTATTGGCCCATACGAGCAGTACTTC. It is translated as CASSFVRTIGPYEQYF.

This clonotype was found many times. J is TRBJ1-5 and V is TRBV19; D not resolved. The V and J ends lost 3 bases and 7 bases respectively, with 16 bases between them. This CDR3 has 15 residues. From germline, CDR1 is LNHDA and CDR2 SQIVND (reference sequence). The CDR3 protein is CASSIMGGAGQPQHF. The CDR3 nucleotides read TGTGCCAGTAGTATTATGGGTGGCGCTGGGCAGCCCCAGCATTTT.

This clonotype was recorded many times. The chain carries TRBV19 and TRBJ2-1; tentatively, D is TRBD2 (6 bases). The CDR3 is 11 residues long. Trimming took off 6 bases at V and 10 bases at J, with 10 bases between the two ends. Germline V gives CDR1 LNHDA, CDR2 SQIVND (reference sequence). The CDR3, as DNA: TGTGCCAGTAGAGGCGGGGCCGAGCAGTTCTTC. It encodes CASRGGAEQFF.

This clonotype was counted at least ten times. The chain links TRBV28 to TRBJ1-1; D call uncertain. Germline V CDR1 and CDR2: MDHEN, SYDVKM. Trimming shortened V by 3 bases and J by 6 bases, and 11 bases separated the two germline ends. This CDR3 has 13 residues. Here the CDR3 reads CASSFQSRPEAFF. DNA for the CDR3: TGTGCCAGCAGTTTTCAGTCTAGGCCTGAAGCTTTCTTT.

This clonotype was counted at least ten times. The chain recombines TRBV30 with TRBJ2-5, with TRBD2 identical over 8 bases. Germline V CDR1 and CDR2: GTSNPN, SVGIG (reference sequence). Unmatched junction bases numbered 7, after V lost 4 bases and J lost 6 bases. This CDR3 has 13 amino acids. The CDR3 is CAWNRGLAQTQYF. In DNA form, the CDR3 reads TGTGCCTGGAATAGAGGACTAGCACAGACCCAGTACTTC.

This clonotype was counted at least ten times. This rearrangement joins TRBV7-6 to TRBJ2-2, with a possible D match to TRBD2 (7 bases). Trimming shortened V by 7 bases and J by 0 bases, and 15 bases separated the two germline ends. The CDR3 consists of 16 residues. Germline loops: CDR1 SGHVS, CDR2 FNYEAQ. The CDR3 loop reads CASTLGGGPNTGELFF. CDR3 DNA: TGTGCCAGCACCCTAGGGGGGGGCCCGAACACCGGGGAGCTGTTTTTT.

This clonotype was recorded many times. CDR3 nucleotide sequence: TGTGCCACCAGTGACACCCGGACAGGGATTAGGGACACTGAAGCTTTCTTT. Amino acids: CATSDTRTGIRDTEAFF. The chain carries TRBV24-1 and TRBJ1-1; 8 nucleotides align to TRBD1. V was pared by 4 bases and J by 3 bases, with 12 bases of the junction left unmatched. CDR3 length: 17 residues. The germline V gene encodes CDR1 KGHDR and CDR2 SFDVKD.